Following are 15 T cell receptor beta chains from one sample sequenced in a study of T-cell memory formation after mild COVID-19. A single record per CDR3 protein comes from TCRdb applying MiXCR to the 5' RACE reads. In the table there are 170,000 or so distinct CDR3 sequences, roughly 30% of which are singletons. Sequenced: PBMCs or a T cell subset sorted from them (not recorded which). Receptors were obtained from an adult woman who had mild COVID-19 (a few samples of this study predate the infection). Cell type and time point are not known.

This clonotype was detected once. This chain connects TRBV20-1 to TRBJ2-7; TRBD1 matches 7 bases. Losses at the gene ends were 2 bases for V and 1 base for J; bases not matched to a gene: 5. The CDR3 spans 14 residues. Per germline, CDR1 DFQATT and CDR2 SNEGSKA (reference sequence). The CDR3 loop reads CSARTTGVSYEQYF. The CDR3 DNA sequence: TGCAGTGCTAGAACTACAGGGGTGTCCTACGAGCAGTACTTC.

The CDR3 nucleotides are TGCAGCGTTCCGACAGGTTATTACACTGAAGCTTTCTTT. Translated, it gives CSVPTGYYTEAFF. The chain recombines TRBV29-1 with TRBJ1-1, with a weak D call TRBD1 (6 bases). The germline V and J ends were trimmed by 5 bases and 3 bases, with 13 bases remaining between them. CDR3 length equals 13 residues. Germline V lookup: CDR1 SQVTM, CDR2 ANQGSEA.

The chain combines TRBV20-1 with TRBJ2-1; the D is unclear. CDR3 length: 11 amino acids. Trimming stripped 6 bases from V and 10 bases from J, with 13 bases between. Germline V gene data show CDR1 as DFQATT and CDR2 as SNEGSKA (reference sequence). Here the CDR3 reads CSALTQREQFF. The CDR3 nucleotides read TGCAGTGCGCTGACTCAGCGAGAGCAGTTCTTC.

This clonotype was seen a few times. The J gene is TRBJ2-1, the V gene TRBV11-1; D tentatively reads TRBD1 or TRBD2 (5 bases each). The CDR3 is 14 residues long. Trimming shortened V by 5 bases and J by 4 bases, and 12 bases separated the two germline ends. Germline values: CDR1 SGHAT, CDR2 FQDESV (reference sequence). CDR3 nucleotide sequence: TGTGCCAGCAGCCAGGGAGAAGGGTACAATGAGCAGTTCTTC. Residues: CASSQGEGYNEQFF.

This clonotype has only one observation. This rearrangement joins TRBV5-5 to TRBJ2-6, with 10 bases aligning to TRBD1. The CDR3 totals 18 residues. The germline gives CDR1 SGHKS, CDR2 YYEKEE (reference sequence). V trimming: 0 bases; J trimming: 0 bases; junction bases outside the gene matches: 3. The CDR3 DNA follows: TGTGCCAGCAGCTTGGGGACAGGGGGAACCTCTGGGGCCAACGTCCTGACTTTC. Translation: CASSLGTGGTSGANVLTF.

V usage is TRBV5-6 and J usage is TRBJ2-5, with D perhaps matching TRBD1 (5 bases). This CDR3 spans 16 amino acids. CDR1 is SGHDT and CDR2 is YYEEEE in the germline V gene. Trimming removed 3 bases at V and 5 bases at J, with 20 bases between. CDR3 sequence reads: CASSSTNFRVGETQYF. DNA of the CDR3: TGTGCCAGCAGCTCGACCAACTTCAGGGTAGGGGAGACCCAGTACTTC.

The rearrangement links TRBV12-3 or TRBV12-4 to TRBJ1-3; D is ambiguous. V gave up 7 bases and J gave up 7 bases, with 17 bases separating them. This CDR3 is 14 amino acids long. The CDR3 spells CASTETAARNTIYF. CDR3 nucleotide sequence: TGTGCCAGCACCGAGACCGCAGCCAGGAACACCATATATTTT.

This clonotype has more than one count but fewer than ten. J is TRBJ2-1 and V is TRBV25-1; TRBD1 or TRBD2 may be the D gene (6 bases each). Germline V gives CDR1 MGHDK, CDR2 SYGVNS. The CDR3 runs 14 residues. V dropped 4 bases and J dropped 8 bases, with 15 bases sitting between them. CDR3 nucleotides: TGTGCCAGCAGTGGCCGGGGGCCCGCTGATGAGCAGTTCTTC. As protein: CASSGRGPADEQFF.

This clonotype was counted a few times. The chain recombines TRBV7-9 with TRBJ2-7, with D possibly TRBD2 on 5 matching bases. Deletions cut 4 bases from V and 0 bases from J, with 13 bases between. The germline CDR1 and CDR2 sequences are SEHNR and FQNEAQ (reference sequence). CDR3 length: 15 amino acids. The CDR3 DNA reads as TGTGCCAGCAGCTCTGAGGGCCGGAGCTCCTACGAGCAGTACTTC. It translates to CASSSEGRSSYEQYF.

The V and J genes are TRBV29-1 and TRBJ2-3, with D tentatively TRBD1 (5 bases). Germline CDR1 SQVTM, CDR2 ANQGSEA. This CDR3 has 16 residues. V shed 0 bases and J shed 3 bases, with 16 bases lying between them. CDR3: CSVEDPARDGTDTQYF. CDR3 sequence (DNA): TGCAGCGTTGAAGATCCCGCCAGGGATGGAACAGATACGCAGTATTTT.

The genes are TRBV7-9 and TRBJ1-2; D might be TRBD1 (6 bases). Germline CDR1 SEHNR, CDR2 FQNEAQ (reference sequence). V was clipped by 3 bases and J by 2 bases, with 16 bases between them. The CDR3 sequence is 16 residues long. CDR3 sequence (DNA): TGTGCCAGCAGCTTGACAGGCTTCCCGAGAAACTATGGCTACACCTTC. Translation: CASSLTGFPRNYGYTF.

The chain links TRBV29-1 to TRBJ2-1; TRBD2 aligns across 8 bases. CDR3 size: 14 residues. J gave up 7 bases and V 8 bases, and 13 bases lay outside the gene matches. The germline gives CDR1 SQVTM, CDR2 ANQGSEA. Here the CDR3 reads CSLRTSLQRNEQFF. CDR3 sequence (DNA): TGCAGCCTACGGACTAGCCTACAAAGGAATGAGCAGTTCTTC.

J is TRBJ2-1 and V is TRBV12-5; 9 nucleotides line up with TRBD2. Trimming took 0 bases from V and 6 from J; bases not matched to a gene: 6. Per the germline V gene, CDR1 is LGHNT and CDR2 is FRNRAP. This CDR3 is built from 16 residues. The CDR3 nucleotides are TGTGCTAGTGGTTTGGTCCTAGCGGGATGGGTCAATGAGCAGTTCTTC. It yields the protein CASGLVLAGWVNEQFF.

The chain combines TRBV6-2 or TRBV6-3 with TRBJ2-1, with a weak D call TRBD2 (6 bases). The CDR3 spans 15 residues. Trimming removed 6 bases from V and 10 bases from J, with 22 bases in between. Germline CDR1 MNHEY, CDR2 SVGEGT. CDR3 protein: CASSQYLPGTEEQFF. In DNA form, the CDR3 reads TGTGCCAGCAGCCAATATCTACCCGGGACTGAAGAGCAGTTCTTC.

This clonotype has just a few counts. At one end the junction does not follow the germline gene, possibly because of a read error. The J gene is TRBJ2-7, the V gene TRBV20-1; D gene unclear. The germline gives CDR1 DFQATT, CDR2 SNEGSKA (reference sequence). The CDR3 has 13 amino acids. The CDR3 DNA reads TGCAGTGCCAGAGGCAGGCGAGTAGGTGAGCAGTACTTC. Its protein is CSARGRRVGEQYF.